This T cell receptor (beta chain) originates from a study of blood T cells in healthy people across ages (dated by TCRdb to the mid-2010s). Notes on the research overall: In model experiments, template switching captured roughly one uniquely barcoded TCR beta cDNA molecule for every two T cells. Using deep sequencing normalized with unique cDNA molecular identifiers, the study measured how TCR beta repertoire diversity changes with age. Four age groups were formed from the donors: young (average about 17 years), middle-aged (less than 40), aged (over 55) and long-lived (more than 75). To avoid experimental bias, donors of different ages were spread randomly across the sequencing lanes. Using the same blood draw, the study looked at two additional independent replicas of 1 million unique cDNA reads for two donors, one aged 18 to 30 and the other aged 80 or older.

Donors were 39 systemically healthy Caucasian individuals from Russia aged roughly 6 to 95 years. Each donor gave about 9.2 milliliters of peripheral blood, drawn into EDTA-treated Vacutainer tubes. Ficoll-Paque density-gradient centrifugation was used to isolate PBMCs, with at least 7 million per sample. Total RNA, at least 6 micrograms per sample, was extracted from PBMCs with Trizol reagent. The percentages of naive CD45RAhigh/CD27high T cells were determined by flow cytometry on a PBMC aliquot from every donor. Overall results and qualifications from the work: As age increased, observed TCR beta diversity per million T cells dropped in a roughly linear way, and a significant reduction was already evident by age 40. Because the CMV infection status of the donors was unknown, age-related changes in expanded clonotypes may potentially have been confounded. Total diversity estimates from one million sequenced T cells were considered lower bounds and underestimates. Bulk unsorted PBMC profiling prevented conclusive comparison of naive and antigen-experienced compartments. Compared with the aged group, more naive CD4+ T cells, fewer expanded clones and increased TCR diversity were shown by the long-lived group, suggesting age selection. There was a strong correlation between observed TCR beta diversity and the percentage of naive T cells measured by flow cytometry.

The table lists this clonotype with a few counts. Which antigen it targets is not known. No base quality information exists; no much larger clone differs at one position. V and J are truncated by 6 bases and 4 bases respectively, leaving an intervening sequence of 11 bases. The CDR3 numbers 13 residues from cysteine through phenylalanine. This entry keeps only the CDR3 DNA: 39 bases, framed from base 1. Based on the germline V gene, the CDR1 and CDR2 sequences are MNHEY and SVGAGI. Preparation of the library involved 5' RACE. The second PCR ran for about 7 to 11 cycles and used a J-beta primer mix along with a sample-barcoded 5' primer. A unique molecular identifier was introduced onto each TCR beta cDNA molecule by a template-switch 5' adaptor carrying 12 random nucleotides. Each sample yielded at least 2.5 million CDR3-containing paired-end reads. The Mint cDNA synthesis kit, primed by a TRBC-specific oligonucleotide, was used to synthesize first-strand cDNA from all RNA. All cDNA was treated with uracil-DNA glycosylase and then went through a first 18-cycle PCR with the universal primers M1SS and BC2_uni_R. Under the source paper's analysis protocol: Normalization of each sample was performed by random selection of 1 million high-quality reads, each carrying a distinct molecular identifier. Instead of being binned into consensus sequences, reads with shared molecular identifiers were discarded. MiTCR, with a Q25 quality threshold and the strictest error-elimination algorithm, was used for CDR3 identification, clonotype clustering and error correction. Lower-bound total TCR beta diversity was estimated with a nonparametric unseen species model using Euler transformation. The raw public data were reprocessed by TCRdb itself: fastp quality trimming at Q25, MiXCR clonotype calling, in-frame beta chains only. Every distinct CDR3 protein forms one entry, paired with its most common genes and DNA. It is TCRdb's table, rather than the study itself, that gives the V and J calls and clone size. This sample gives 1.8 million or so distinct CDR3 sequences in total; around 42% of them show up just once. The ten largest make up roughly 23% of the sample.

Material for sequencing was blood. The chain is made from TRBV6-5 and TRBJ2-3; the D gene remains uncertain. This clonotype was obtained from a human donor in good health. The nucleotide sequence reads TGTGCCAGCAGATCAGAATGGTCAGATACGCAGTATTTT. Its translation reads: CASRSEWSDTQYF.